Following are 30 T cell receptor beta chains from one sample sequenced in a study of T-cell memory formation after mild COVID-19. TCRdb reprocessed the 5' RACE reads with MiXCR, giving one entry per CDR3 protein. The sample lists hundreds of thousands of distinct CDR3 sequences, approximately 18% occurring once. The sample taken for sequencing was PBMCs or a T cell subset sorted from them (not recorded which). All receptors come from an adult woman who had mild COVID-19 (a few samples of this study predate the infection). Cell type and time point are not known.

J is TRBJ2-7 and V is TRBV7-9; D not certain. V dropped 5 bases and J dropped 6 bases, with 11 bases sitting between them. Per the germline V gene, CDR1 is SEHNR and CDR2 is FQNEAQ (reference sequence). This CDR3 is 12 amino acids long. The CDR3 sequence: CASSEWAAEQYF. The DNA for the CDR3 is TGTGCCAGCAGCGAGTGGGCCGCCGAGCAGTACTTC.

This clonotype was seen more than once but under ten times. V usage is TRBV27 and J usage is TRBJ2-2; D is undetermined. From germline, CDR1 is MNHEY and CDR2 SMNVEV (reference sequence). CDR3 length equals 16 residues. Trimming removed 0 bases from V and 0 bases from J, with 8 bases in between. The CDR3: CASSLSPNPNTGELFF. The CDR3 DNA is TGTGCCAGCAGTTTATCCCCAAATCCGAACACCGGGGAGCTGTTTTTT.

This chain uses TRBV15 with TRBJ1-1; TRBD1 might be the D (5 bases). V dropped 3 bases and J dropped 0 bases, with 8 bases sitting between them. In germline, CDR1 is LNHNV, CDR2 YYDKDF (reference sequence). This CDR3 spans 14 amino acids. CDR3 loop: CATSRDTLNTEAFF. Here the CDR3 DNA reads TGTGCCACCAGCAGGGACACTCTGAACACTGAAGCTTTCTTT.

The rearrangement joins TRBV5-6 to TRBJ1-1; no clear D. V dropped 0 bases and J dropped 1 base, with 10 bases sitting between them. The CDR3 extends over 15 amino acids. Germline V lookup: CDR1 SGHDT, CDR2 YYEEEE. The CDR3 DNA reads as TGTGCCAGCAGCTTGGGGTCACGGTCGAACACTGAAGCTTTCTTT. The encoded protein is CASSLGSRSNTEAFF.

This chain joins TRBV4-2 and TRBJ2-3; 12 bases fit TRBD2. This CDR3 is built from 16 residues. CDR1 is LGHNA and CDR2 is YNFKEQ in the germline V gene. V shed 3 bases and J 6 bases; nucleotides not matched to a gene: 7. In DNA form, the CDR3 reads TGTGCCAGCAGCCAGGTTCTAGCGGGAGGGGACGATACGCAGTATTTT. This encodes CASSQVLAGGDDTQYF.

This clonotype was found a few times. This chain joins TRBV6-4 and TRBJ2-6; D may be TRBD1 (5 bases). Deletions cut 0 bases from V and 1 base from J, with 7 bases between. The CDR3 totals 16 residues. CDR1 and CDR2 from the germline V gene are MRHNA and SNTAGT. The CDR3 DNA reads TGTGCCAGCAGTGACTCGAAGGGGTCTGGGGCCAACGTCCTGACTTTC. Its protein is CASSDSKGSGANVLTF.

The V gene is TRBV20-1, the J gene TRBJ2-1; D may be TRBD2 (6 bases). The CDR3 extends over 13 amino acids. V shed 2 bases and J shed 12 bases, with 17 bases lying between them. The V gene's germline CDR1 is DFQATT and CDR2 SNEGSKA (reference sequence). CDR3 amino acids: CSARLPLAVGQFF. CDR3 DNA sequence: TGCAGTGCTAGACTTCCACTAGCAGTTGGGCAGTTCTTC.

The chain has TRBV7-9 and TRBJ2-7, with 16 bases fitting TRBD2. The V gene end was trimmed by 4 bases and the J gene end by 5 bases; junction bases not matched to a gene: 5. This CDR3 comprises 16 residues. The germline V gene has CDR1 SEHNR and CDR2 FQNEAQ (reference sequence). The CDR3 bases are TGTGCCAGCAGCTCGTCGGGACTAGCGGGAGGGAACGAGCAGTACTTC. Translating gives CASSSSGLAGGNEQYF.

Only a few counts were recorded for this clonotype. CDR3 coding DNA: TGTGCCAGCAGCTTCAGGGCTCCCATCCGCCCAGAGACCCAGTACTTC. Protein product: CASSFRAPIRPETQYF. J is TRBJ2-5 and V is TRBV7-2, with D perhaps matching TRBD1 (5 bases). The CDR3 sequence is 16 residues long. V lost 3 bases, J lost 4 bases, and 18 bases lay in between. Germline CDR1 is SGHTA and CDR2 is FQGNSA.

This clonotype was counted only a few times. The chain employs TRBV5-1 and TRBJ2-1; TRBD2 agrees at 8 bases. This CDR3 comprises 13 residues. The V and J ends lost 7 bases and 5 bases, in that order; junction bases with no gene match: 5. Germline CDR1 SGHRS, CDR2 YFSETQ. The CDR3 sequence is CASREGRDNEQFF. The CDR3 nucleotides are TGCGCCAGCCGGGAGGGCCGGGACAATGAGCAGTTCTTC.

This clonotype was seen only a few times. The rearrangement links TRBV18 to TRBJ2-5, with no clear D. The V end was cut by 1 base, the J end by 5 bases, with 11 bases between. Germline CDR1 and CDR2: KGHSH and LQKENI. CDR3 size: 14 residues. The CDR3 here is CASSPRSPRETQYF. The CDR3 coding sequence is TGTGCCAGCTCACCACGCAGCCCCCGGGAGACCCAGTACTTC.

A few counts support this clonotype. The rearrangement joins TRBV7-3 to TRBJ2-1, with TRBD2 matching 7 bases. Germline V gene sequence: CDR1 SGHTA, CDR2 FQGTGA. The V and J ends lost 5 bases and 9 bases, in that order; junction bases with no gene match: 1. The CDR3 runs to 11 residues. The DNA for the CDR3 is TGTGCCAGCAGCGCGGGAGTTGAGCAGTTCTTC. This sequence encodes CASSAGVEQFF.

This clonotype was counted a few times. V is TRBV4-1 and J is TRBJ1-2; tentative D call: TRBD1 (5 bases). The V end was cut by 9 bases, the J end by 7 bases, with 21 bases between. Germline CDR1 and CDR2: MGHRA and YSYEKL. CDR3 length: 14 residues. CDR3: CASDTGVKDFGYTF. As DNA, the CDR3 is TGCGCCAGTGACACGGGGGTAAAAGATTTTGGCTACACCTTC.

This clonotype was seen only a few times. This chain links TRBV7-2 with TRBJ2-3; D is unresolved. Germline CDR1 SGHTA, CDR2 FQGNSA. V was trimmed by 0 bases and J by 5 bases, leaving 6 bases between them. There are 13 residues in the CDR3. The CDR3 DNA reads as TGTGCCAGCAGCTTAGCCCCGAAAGATACGCAGTATTTT. This sequence encodes CASSLAPKDTQYF.

This chain joins TRBV10-3 and TRBJ1-5; perhaps TRBD1 as D (6 bases). Germline assignment: CDR1 ENHRY and CDR2 SYGVKD. The V gene lost 10 bases and the J gene lost 4 bases, with 14 bases spanning the gap. This CDR3 region has 13 residues. CDR3 in amino acids: CATNGQPNQPQHF. DNA for the CDR3: TGTGCCACCAACGGACAGCCGAATCAGCCCCAGCATTTT.

Ten or more counts support this clonotype. The J gene is TRBJ1-6, the V gene TRBV20-1; no definite D call. The CDR3 covers 16 residues. Trimming took off 0 bases at V and 6 bases at J, with 15 bases between the two ends. Per the germline V gene, CDR1 is DFQATT and CDR2 is SNEGSKA (reference sequence). DNA of the CDR3: TGCAGTGCTAGAGATCCTACAGCTGCACCTAATTCACCCCTCCACTTT. The encoded protein is CSARDPTAAPNSPLHF.

This clonotype was counted at least ten times. The chain carries TRBV12-3 or TRBV12-4 and TRBJ1-5; no firm D call. V dropped 2 bases and J dropped 2 bases, with 10 bases sitting between them. The CDR3 covers 15 residues. Here the CDR3 DNA reads TGTGCCAGCAGTTTATGGGGTCGGGGCAATCAGCCCCAGCATTTT. Protein sequence: CASSLWGRGNQPQHF.

The rearrangement joins TRBV30 to TRBJ1-1; D may be TRBD1 (5 bases). This CDR3 is 13 amino acids long. Germline CDR1 GTSNPN, CDR2 SVGIG (reference sequence). V was shortened by 0 bases and J by 7 bases, with 12 bases between the two germline ends. The chain's CDR3 is CAWSVVTADEAFF. CDR3 sequence (DNA): TGTGCCTGGAGTGTAGTGACAGCTGATGAAGCTTTCTTT. The full variable domain, completed using reference TRBV30 and TRBJ1-1, is SQTIHQWPATLVQPVGSPLSLECTVEGTSNPNLYWYRQAAGRGLQLLFYSVGIGQISSEVPQNLSASRPQDRQFILSSKKLLLSDSGFYLCAWSVVTADEAFFGQGTRLTVV.

This chain joins TRBV12-3 or TRBV12-4 and TRBJ1-2; 7 bases fit TRBD1. The length of the CDR3 is 15 residues. The V segment lost 5 bases and the J segment 5 bases; nucleotides outside the gene matches: 11. The CDR3 sequence: CASSTSGGRGYGYTF. CDR3 bases: TGTGCCAGCAGTACCTCAGGGGGTCGAGGGTATGGCTACACCTTC.

This clonotype showed up just a few times. The chain is built from TRBV5-5 and TRBJ2-4; D is perhaps TRBD1 (6 bases). With 4 bases removed from V and 4 bases from J, the gap between germline ends came to 12 bases. The CDR3 runs 14 residues. Germline CDR1 SGHKS, CDR2 YYEKEE (reference sequence). The CDR3 here is CASSPVRGKNIQYF. The CDR3 DNA is TGTGCCAGCAGCCCGGTGAGGGGGAAAAACATTCAGTACTTC.

This clonotype was seen more than once but under ten times. The gene calls are TRBV18 and TRBJ2-1, with D possibly being TRBD2 (5 bases). Germline V gives CDR1 KGHSH, CDR2 LQKENI. The CDR3 runs 17 residues. Trimming pared 3 bases from V and 0 bases from J, leaving 15 bases between. The DNA for the CDR3 is TGTGCCAGCTCACCCTTAGGAGGCGGATACTCCTACAATGAGCAGTTCTTC. As protein: CASSPLGGGYSYNEQFF.

The chain is built from TRBV30 and TRBJ2-7; the match to TRBD2 covers 16 bases. This CDR3 is 18 amino acids long. V lost 3 bases, J lost 7 bases, and 15 bases stayed unmatched. CDR1 and CDR2 from the germline V gene are GTSNPN and SVGIG (reference sequence). The CDR3 here is CAWRGPGLAGGPPGEQYF. The CDR3 DNA reads TGTGCCTGGAGGGGCCCGGGACTAGCGGGAGGGCCCCCGGGGGAGCAGTACTTC.

This clonotype appeared a few times. V usage is TRBV5-1 and J usage is TRBJ2-3, with TRBD2 identical over 8 bases. Trimming at V came to 4 bases and at J to 3 bases, leaving 16 bases not matched to a gene. Germline-derived CDR1 and CDR2 are SGHRS and YFSETQ. The CDR3 covers 18 residues. The CDR3 DNA sequence: TGCGCCAGCAGCCCCAAACGGGGGGGCCGGTTTATTACAGATACGCAGTATTTT. Translated: CASSPKRGGRFITDTQYF.

This clonotype was counted only a few times. The V and J genes are TRBV28 and TRBJ1-1; 7 nucleotides align to TRBD1. The CDR3 runs to 15 residues. The J segment lost 1 base and the V segment lost 5 bases, leaving 7 bases of the junction unmatched. Germline V CDR1 and CDR2: MDHEN, SYDVKM. The CDR3 region is CASSVHTGENTEAFF. The DNA for the CDR3 is TGTGCCAGCAGTGTGCATACAGGGGAGAACACTGAAGCTTTCTTT.

The chain employs TRBV3-1 and TRBJ2-2; TRBD1 matches at 9 bases. This CDR3 comprises 17 residues. Germline loops: CDR1 LGHDT, CDR2 YNNKEL (reference sequence). V lost 4 bases, J lost 4 bases, and 10 bases stayed unmatched. The chain's CDR3 is CASSRIGQGISTGELFF. DNA for the CDR3: TGTGCCAGCAGCCGAATAGGACAGGGGATATCCACCGGGGAGCTGTTTTTT.

This clonotype has only a few counts. V gene TRBV28 combines with J gene TRBJ2-7; 10 bases line up with TRBD2. This CDR3 comprises 13 residues. Germline V lookup: CDR1 MDHEN, CDR2 SYDVKM. Trimming cost V 10 bases and J 4 bases; bases outside gene matches: 7. CDR3 nucleotides: TGTGCCACAGGAGCGGGAGGGCGGTACGAGCAGTACTTC. Translation: CATGAGGRYEQYF.

The J gene is TRBJ2-3, the V gene TRBV6-5; maybe TRBD2 (6 bases). Germline CDR1 is MNHEY and CDR2 is SVGAGI. This CDR3 region has 13 residues. Trimming removed 8 bases at V and 9 bases at J, with 18 bases between. The CDR3 is CASWVGGLGTQYF. DNA of the CDR3: TGTGCCAGCTGGGTGGGGGGTTTAGGAACGCAGTATTTT.

The chain uses TRBV9 and TRBJ1-1, with 7 bases that match TRBD1. The CDR3 is 16 residues long. V trimming: 3 bases; J trimming: 0 bases; junction bases outside the gene matches: 8. Per germline, CDR1 SGDLS and CDR2 YYNGEE. CDR3 sequence reads: CASSGGTDPLNTEAFF. The DNA for the CDR3 is TGTGCCAGCAGCGGGGGGACAGATCCCTTGAACACTGAAGCTTTCTTT.

In its sample, this clonotype was seen a few times. The chain carries TRBV6-2 or TRBV6-3 and TRBJ1-2, with D maybe TRBD1 (6 bases). Trimming removed 8 bases from V and 4 bases from J, with 14 bases in between. The CDR3 runs to 13 residues. The germline gives CDR1 MNHEY, CDR2 SVGEGT. CDR3 protein: CASEQGASYGYTF. DNA of the CDR3: TGTGCCAGCGAACAGGGTGCCAGCTATGGCTACACCTTC.

V and J are TRBV20-1 and TRBJ2-4; D is undetermined. V was cut by 6 bases and J by 0 bases, with 9 bases left in between. The CDR3 extends over 13 amino acids. Per the germline V gene, CDR1 is DFQATT and CDR2 is SNEGSKA (reference sequence). The CDR3 sequence is CSAIELAKNIQYF. As DNA, the CDR3 is TGCAGTGCCATAGAACTAGCCAAAAACATTCAGTACTTC.